In this sample, the clone carrying this T cell receptor beta chain turned up once. This entry belongs to a study of cytotoxic CD8 clonotypes in ibrutinib-treated CLL. Some clones are missing from TCRdb's copy, which holds only in-frame ones; the method was immunoSEQ multiplex PCR. The table includes approximately 60,000 clones, around 60% detected once. Germline V gene sequence: CDR1 SNHLY, CDR2 FYNNEI. Trimming cost V 6 bases and J 7 bases; bases outside gene matches: 8. The length of the CDR3 is 13 residues. Sequenced material: PBMCs, taken after 24 months of ibrutinib treatment. The chain couples TRBV2 to TRBJ1-1; 7 bases align to TRBD1. This receptor was obtained from a human donor with chronic lymphocytic leukemia. The CDR3 DNA sequence: TGTGCCAGCAGCGTGACAGGGACGTTTGAAGCTTTCTTT. This translates into CASSVTGTFEAFF.